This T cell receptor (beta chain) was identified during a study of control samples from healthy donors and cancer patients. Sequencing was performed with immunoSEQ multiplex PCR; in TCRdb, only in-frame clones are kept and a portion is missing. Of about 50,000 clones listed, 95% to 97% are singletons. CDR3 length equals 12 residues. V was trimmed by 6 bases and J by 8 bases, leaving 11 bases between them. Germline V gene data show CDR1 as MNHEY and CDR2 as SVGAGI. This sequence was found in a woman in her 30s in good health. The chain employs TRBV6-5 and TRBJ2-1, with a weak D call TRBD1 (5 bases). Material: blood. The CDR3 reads CASRTVGDEQFF. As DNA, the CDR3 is TGTGCCAGCAGGACGGTAGGGGATGAGCAGTTCTTC.